This TCR beta chain appears in the sequencing data of a study of cytomegalovirus exposure and HLA in healthy donors. Study context: The Caucasian-associated ancestry cluster held around four fifths of a few hundred genotyped donors.

This clone occurred once. Its target is not known. Points from the study as a whole: Some public TCRs appeared in many individuals, while most sequences were rare. Productive rates of about 90% or about 30% were seen for most TCR beta V segments in an earlier analysis.

PCR involved 60 Vbeta and 13 Jbeta primers. TCRdb keeps only in-frame clones here, not all; method: immunoSEQ multiplex PCR. In the table there are around 150,000 clones, just over 75% of which are singletons. The germline gives CDR1 SGHAT, CDR2 FQNNGV. Germline trimming cut 3 bases from V and 5 bases from J; bases unmatched to any gene: 13. This CDR3 contains 18 residues. Sequencing was carried out using PBMCs. This TCR was sampled from a woman aged 40-49 years in good health and CMV-seronegative. The chain is built from TRBV11-2 and TRBJ2-4; TRBD2 matches at 10 bases. CDR3: CASSFRLAGNFRENIQYF. DNA of the CDR3: TGTGCCAGCAGCTTTCGACTAGCGGGTAACTTTCGGGAAAACATTCAGTACTTC.